This T cell receptor (beta chain) was observed in a study of blood T cell repertoires in COVID-19 (dated by TCRdb to the early 2020s). Regarding the study in general: Samples covering the acute and convalescent phases of COVID-19 were provided by collaborators in the United States, Italy and Spain. The material from the prospective study consisted of cDNA or gDNA derived from T cells, B-cell-depleted T cells, or PBMCs. Where HLA class I and class II types were available, the types were taken from metadata supplied by the sample provider, not from assay-based typing. The samples were drawn from the first 160 participants of the ongoing ImmuneRACE study and from more than 1,000 subjects provided by 6 global collaborators. Nearly every sample came with metadata listing a de-identified subject ID, COVID-19 status, age in years and sex. The repertoires were made available in a free public database intended to serve as a resource for research on the immune response to SARS-CoV-2. Deeply sampled blood TCRbeta repertoires from subjects exposed to, actively infected with, or recovered from COVID-19 were included in the dataset.

The immunoSEQ Assay, a bias-controlled multiplex PCR, was used to amplify TCRbeta CDR3 regions from genomic DNA. Concerning the study's data processing: The number of nucleated cells in each sample was estimated by amplification of reference gene primers within the assay. To quantify the absolute abundance of each unique TCRbeta CDR3 rearrangement, sequence reads were collapsed and filtered. Productive Simpson clonality was computed per sample as the square root of Simpson's diversity index over productive rearrangements. The table comes from immuneACCESS by way of TCRdb, which keeps in-frame sequences with V and J called. Part of the clones is missing from these tables; in studies checked, under half for an unresolved V gene and the rest for unknown reasons. V and J calls and clone size come straight from that table; D and trimming were deduced from the DNA. The sample contains more than 200,000 clones, 70% to 85% of them found a single time. The top ten clonotypes cover approximately 2% of the sample.

What the research found in general, with its limitations: Clinical and demographic metadata were provided uncurated, with the amount varying by source and participant.

This clone was detected a few times. Its target antigen remains unknown. Qualities for individual bases were not recorded, and no much larger clone is one base off. Other DNA sequences in the sample encode the same CDR3. The CDR3 measures 13 amino acids from cysteine to phenylalanine. Left in the record is the CDR3 DNA by itself, 39 bases read in frame from the first base. From the germline V gene, CDR1 is WSHSY and CDR2 is SAAADI. The V and J ends are trimmed by 3 bases and 3 bases, leaving 7 bases between them. In the prospective study, participants were 18 to 89 years old, resided in around 25 geographic areas of the United States, and were enrolled through a virtual design. In the prospective study, participants were assigned to cohorts based on the clinical history participants reported in a screening survey and a study questionnaire. Recovered participants in ImmuneRACE Cohort 3 were defined by two consecutive negative NP/OP PCR tests, clearance by a healthcare professional, or resolution of symptoms. In the prospective study, whole blood, serum and a nasopharyngeal or oropharyngeal swab were collected from each participant by mobile phlebotomists. Additional blood draws and questionnaires over an approximately 2-month period could optionally be provided by prospective study participants. Before DNA extraction, blood samples from the prospective study were shipped at room temperature or frozen.

The TCR originated in a man aged 55 to 70 who had recovered from COVID-19. The chain couples TRBV10-2 to TRBJ2-3; the D gene is perhaps TRBD1, from 6 matching bases. The sequenced sample consisted of PBMCs or T cells enriched from blood (not recorded which). The CDR3 protein sequence reads: CASSEQGTDTQYF. The DNA sequence is TGCGCCAGCAGTGAACAGGGTACAGATACGCAGTATTTT.